This TCR beta chain came from a study of cytomegalovirus exposure and HLA in healthy donors. This clone was picked up a small number of times. The antigen is not known. This PCR relied on a set of 60 Vbeta primers and 13 Jbeta primers. Profiling relied on immunoSEQ multiplex PCR, and the TCRdb table lists in-frame clones only, not all of them. The sample has about 96,000 clones, 65% to 80% seen once. Points from the study as a whole: The only immune exposure information that was available was CMV serostatus. An analysis was carried out at a later point. It showed that HLA-associated TCR beta chains were more clonally expanded than equally common non-associated chains.

Trimming removed 4 bases from V and 4 bases from J; junction bases left unmatched: 12. The germline V gene has CDR1 SEHNR and CDR2 FQNEAQ (reference sequence). The CDR3 consists of 16 residues. V is TRBV7-9 and J is TRBJ2-5; 7 bases match TRBD1. The sequencing sample was made of PBMCs. The TCR comes from a woman aged 65 to 85 in good health and CMV-seropositive. CDR3 bases: TGTGCCAGCAGCTCTGAGGCAGGGGGTTACCCAGAGACCCAGTACTTC. This gives the protein CASSSEAGGYPETQYF.